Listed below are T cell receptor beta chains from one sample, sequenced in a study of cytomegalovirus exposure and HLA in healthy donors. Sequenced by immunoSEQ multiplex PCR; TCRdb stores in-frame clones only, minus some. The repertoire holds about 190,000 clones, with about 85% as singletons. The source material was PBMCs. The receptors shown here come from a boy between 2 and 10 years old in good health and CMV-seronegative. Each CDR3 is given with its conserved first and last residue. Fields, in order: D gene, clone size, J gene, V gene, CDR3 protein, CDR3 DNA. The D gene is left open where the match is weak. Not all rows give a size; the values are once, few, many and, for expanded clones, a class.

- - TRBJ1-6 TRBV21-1 CASSKVDAPAGGSSPLHF TGTGCCAGCAGCAAAGTGGACGCCCCGGCAGGGGGGTCTTCACCCCTCCACTTT
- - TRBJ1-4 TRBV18 CASSPIAVAGVGEKLFF TGTGCCAGCTCACCGATCGCCGTGGCAGGGGTAGGAGAAAAACTGTTTTTT
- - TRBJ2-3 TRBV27 CASTLGTSTDTQYF TGTGCCAGCACCCTTGGGACTAGCACAGATACGCAGTATTTT
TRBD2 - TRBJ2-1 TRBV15 CATRARGSGAYNEQFF TGTGCCACCAGAGCAAGGGGTAGCGGGGCCTACAATGAGCAGTTCTTC
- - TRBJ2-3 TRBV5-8 CASSSFQGIHAADTQYF TGTGCCAGCAGCTCCTTTCAGGGAATCCACGCCGCAGATACGCAGTATTTT
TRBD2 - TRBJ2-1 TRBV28 CASSGLAGYNEQFF TGTGCCAGCAGCGGACTAGCGGGGTACAATGAGCAGTTCTTC
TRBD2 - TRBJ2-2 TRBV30 CAGHETSGYTGELFF TGTGCAGGACACGAGACTAGCGGATACACCGGGGAGCTGTTTTTT
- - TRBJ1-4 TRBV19 CASRSTTARTNEKLFF TGTGCCAGTAGATCAACGACCGCGAGGACTAATGAAAAACTGTTTTTT
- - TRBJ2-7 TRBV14 CASSQVVPGRWRTYEQYF TGTGCCAGCAGCCAAGTAGTTCCAGGGCGATGGCGGACCTACGAGCAGTACTTC
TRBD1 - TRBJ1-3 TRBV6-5 CASTGTGDGNTIYF TGTGCCAGCACCGGGACAGGGGACGGAAACACCATATATTTT
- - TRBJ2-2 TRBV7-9 CGMLGAVTGELFF TGTGGAATGCTGGGAGCCGTAACCGGGGAGCTGTTTTTT
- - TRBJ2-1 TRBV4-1 CASSQDLYNEQFF TGCGCCAGCAGCCAAGACCTCTACAATGAGCAGTTCTTC
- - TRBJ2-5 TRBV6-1 CASSDYGETQYF TGTGCCAGCAGTGACTACGGTGAGACCCAGTACTTC
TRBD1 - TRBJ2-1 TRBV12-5 CASGLHLGTGGGNEQFF TGTGCTAGTGGTTTGCATTTAGGGACAGGGGGAGGGAATGAGCAGTTCTTC
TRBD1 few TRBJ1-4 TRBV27 CATGRNRGNEKLFF TGTGCCACTGGGAGGAACAGGGGGAATGAAAAACTGTTTTTT
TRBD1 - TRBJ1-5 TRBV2 CASRLRTGTQPQHF TGTGCCAGCAGGCTTCGGACAGGGACTCAGCCCCAGCATTTT
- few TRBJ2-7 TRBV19 CASSIAPFYEQYF TGTGCCAGTAGTATAGCCCCCTTCTACGAGCAGTACTTC
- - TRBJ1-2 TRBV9 CASSPQLAVRQRGYTF TGTGCCAGCAGCCCCCAACTAGCCGTTCGGCAGCGGGGCTACACCTTC
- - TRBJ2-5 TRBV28 CASTFPGVSETQYF TGTGCCAGCACCTTCCCGGGGGTTTCGGAGACCCAGTACTTC
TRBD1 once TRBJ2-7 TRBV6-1 CASSAGTGGIWEQYF TGTGCCAGCAGTGCCGGGACAGGGGGAATCTGGGAGCAGTACTTC
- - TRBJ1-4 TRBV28 CASSLYRVTNEKLFF TGTGCCAGCAGTTTATACAGGGTTACTAATGAAAAACTGTTTTTT
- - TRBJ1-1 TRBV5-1 CASSFAGENTEAFF TGCGCCAGCAGCTTTGCAGGGGAGAACACTGAAGCTTTCTTT